The 5 T cell receptor beta chains in this list originate from one sample, sequenced in a study of T cells in localized non-small cell lung cancer. Clones were read by immunoSEQ multiplex PCR, and TCRdb kept only the in-frame ones, dropping some. The sample consists of about 25,000 clones, less than 90% of them appearing once. Source: peripheral blood, taken before any cancer treatment. The receptors were gathered from an older female donor with stage I lung adenocarcinoma.

The chain links TRBV28 to TRBJ2-1, with D possibly matching TRBD2 (5 bases). The germline gives CDR1 MDHEN, CDR2 SYDVKM. The germline V and J ends were trimmed by 3 bases and 0 bases, with 9 bases remaining between them. The CDR3 is 15 residues long. This CDR3 is CASSFGESSYNEQFF. CDR3 nucleotide sequence: TGTGCCAGCAGTTTTGGGGAGAGCTCCTACAATGAGCAGTTCTTC.

This chain links TRBV6-6 with TRBJ1-2; D gene ambiguous. There are 16 residues in the CDR3. CDR1 is MNHNY and CDR2 is SVGAGI in the germline V gene (reference sequence). V lost 5 bases and J 3 bases, leaving 19 bases between the germline ends. In DNA form, the CDR3 reads TGTGCCAGCAGTCCCCTTTTGGTAGAGATAGACTATGGCTACACCTTC. Translating it yields CASSPLLVEIDYGYTF.

This chain links TRBV4-1 with TRBJ1-6; no reliable D call. The CDR3 consists of 17 residues. The germline V gene encodes CDR1 MGHRA and CDR2 YSYEKL. Trimming shortened V by 1 base and J by 0 bases, and 10 bases separated the two germline ends. CDR3 protein: CASSQVATPSYNSPLHF. DNA of the CDR3: TGCGCCAGCAGCCAAGTTGCTACTCCCTCCTATAATTCACCCCTCCACTTT.

This clone was recorded only once. V and J are TRBV13 and TRBJ2-3; the D gene is possibly TRBD1 (6 bases). V lost 4 bases and J lost 0, with 11 bases in between. Germline CDR1 reads PRHDT; CDR2 reads FYEKMQ (reference sequence). The CDR3 loop spans 15 amino acids. The CDR3 DNA reads as TGTGCCAGCAGCTCCAGGGGCCCTAGCACAGATACGCAGTATTTT. Its protein is CASSSRGPSTDTQYF.

This clone turned up a few times. The chain employs TRBV9 and TRBJ2-1; D not resolved. Germline V gene sequence: CDR1 SGDLS, CDR2 YYNGEE. V gave up 0 bases and J gave up 7 bases, with 5 bases separating them. There are 12 residues in the CDR3. CDR3 sequence: CASSVDQNEQFF. The CDR3 DNA reads as TGTGCCAGCAGCGTAGACCAGAATGAGCAGTTCTTC.